This T cell receptor (beta chain) was sequenced for a study of cytomegalovirus exposure and HLA in healthy donors. Study information: Among the roughly 370 genotyped donors, 81% were placed in the Caucasian-associated ancestry cluster.

Germline CDR1 reads KGHSH; CDR2 reads LQKENI. V was pared by 3 bases and J by 7 bases, with 7 bases of the junction left unmatched. The CDR3 loop spans 14 amino acids. Healthy bone marrow donors made up the donor group. Both 60 Vbeta primers and 13 Jbeta primers went into the PCR. The data were produced by immunoSEQ multiplex PCR, yet TCRdb's version contains in-frame clones alone and is incomplete. The sample holds 130,000 or so clones. The receptor was derived from a middle-aged woman in good health and CMV-seronegative. Sequenced: PBMCs. The chain couples TRBV18 to TRBJ1-1; 8 positions match TRBD1. The CDR3 loop reads CASSPRTGWSEAFF. The DNA of the CDR3 is TGTGCCAGCTCACCTCGGACAGGGTGGAGTGAAGCTTTCTTT. Filled out from reference TRBV18 and TRBJ1-1, the complete variable domain reads NAGVMQNPRHLVRRRGQEARLRCSPMKGHSHVYWYRQLPEEGLKFMVYLQKENIIDESGMPKERFSAEFPKEGPSILRIQQVVRGDSAAYFCASSPRTGWSEAFFGQGTRLTVV.